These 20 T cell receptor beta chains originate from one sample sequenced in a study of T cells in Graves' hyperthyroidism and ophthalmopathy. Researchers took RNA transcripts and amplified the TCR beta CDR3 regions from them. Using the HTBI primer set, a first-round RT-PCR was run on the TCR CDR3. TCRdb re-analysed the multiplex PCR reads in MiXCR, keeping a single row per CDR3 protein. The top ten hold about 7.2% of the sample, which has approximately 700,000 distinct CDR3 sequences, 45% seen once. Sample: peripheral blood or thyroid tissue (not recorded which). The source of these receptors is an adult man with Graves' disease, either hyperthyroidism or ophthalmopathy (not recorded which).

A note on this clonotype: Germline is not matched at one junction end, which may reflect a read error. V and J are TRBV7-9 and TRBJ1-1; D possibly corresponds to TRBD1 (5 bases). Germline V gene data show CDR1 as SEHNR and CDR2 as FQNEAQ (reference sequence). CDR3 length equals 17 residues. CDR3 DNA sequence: TGCGCCAGCAGCCCTTTTGCAGGGTCAGGCGTGAACACTGAAGCTTTCTTT. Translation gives CASSPFAGSGVNTEAFF.

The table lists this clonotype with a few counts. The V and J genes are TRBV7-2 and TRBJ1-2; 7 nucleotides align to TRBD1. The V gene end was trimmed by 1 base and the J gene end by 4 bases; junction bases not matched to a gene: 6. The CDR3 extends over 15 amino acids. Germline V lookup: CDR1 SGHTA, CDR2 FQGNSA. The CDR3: CASSLGGTAFYGYTF. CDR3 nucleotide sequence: TGTGCCAGCAGCTTAGGTGGGACAGCCTTCTATGGCTACACCTTC.

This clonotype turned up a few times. Written as DNA, the CDR3 is TGCGCCAGCAGCGCGCAGACAGATTACGAGCAGTACTTC. Translated, it gives CASSAQTDYEQYF. This chain connects TRBV5-1 to TRBJ2-7, with D perhaps matching TRBD1 (5 bases). CDR1 is SGHRS and CDR2 is YFSETQ in the germline V gene. Trimming left V 4 bases short and J 4 bases short, with 12 bases between. The CDR3 is 13 residues long.

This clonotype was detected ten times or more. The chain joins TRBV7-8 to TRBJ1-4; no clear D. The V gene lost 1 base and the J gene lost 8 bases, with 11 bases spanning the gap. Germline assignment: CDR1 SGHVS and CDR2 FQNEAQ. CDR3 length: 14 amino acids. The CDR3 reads CASSLDALGEKLFF. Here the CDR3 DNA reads TGTGCCAGCAGCTTAGATGCACTAGGGGAAAAACTGTTTTTT.

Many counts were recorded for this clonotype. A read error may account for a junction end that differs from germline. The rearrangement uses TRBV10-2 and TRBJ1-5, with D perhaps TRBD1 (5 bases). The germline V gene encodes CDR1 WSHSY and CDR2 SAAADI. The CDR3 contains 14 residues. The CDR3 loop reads CASSDSGSNQPQHF. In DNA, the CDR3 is TGTGCCAGCAGTGACAGTGGGAGCAATCAGCCCCAGCATTTT.

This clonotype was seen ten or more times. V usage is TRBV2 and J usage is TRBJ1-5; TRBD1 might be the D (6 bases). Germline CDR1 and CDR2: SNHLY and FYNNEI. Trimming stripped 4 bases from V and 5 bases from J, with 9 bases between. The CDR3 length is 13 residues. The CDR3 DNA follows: TGTGCCAGCAGTGGGGACACGGATCAGCCCCAGCATTTT. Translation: CASSGDTDQPQHF.

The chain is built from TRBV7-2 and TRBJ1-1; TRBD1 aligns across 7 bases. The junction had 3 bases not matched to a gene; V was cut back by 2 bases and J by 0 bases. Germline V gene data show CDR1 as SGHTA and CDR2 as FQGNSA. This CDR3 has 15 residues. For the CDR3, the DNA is TGTGCCAGCAGCTTAAATGGACAGGTGAACACTGAAGCTTTCTTT. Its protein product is CASSLNGQVNTEAFF.

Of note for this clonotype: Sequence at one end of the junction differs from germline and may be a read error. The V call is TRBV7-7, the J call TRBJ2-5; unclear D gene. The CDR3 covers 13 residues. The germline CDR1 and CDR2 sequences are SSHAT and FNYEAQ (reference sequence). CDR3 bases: TGTGCTAGCAGCGTCGAAGTCGGAGAGACCCAGTACTTC. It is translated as CASSVEVGETQYF.

CDR3 sequence reads: CSAELTGPAGANVLTF. In DNA, the CDR3 is TGCAGCGCCGAACTGACAGGGCCTGCTGGGGCCAACGTCCTGACTTTC. The genes are TRBV29-1 and TRBJ2-6; 7 bases match TRBD1. Trimming took 7 bases from V and 2 from J; bases not matched to a gene: 11. Germline V gene sequence: CDR1 SQVTM, CDR2 ANQGSEA. This CDR3 is built from 16 residues.

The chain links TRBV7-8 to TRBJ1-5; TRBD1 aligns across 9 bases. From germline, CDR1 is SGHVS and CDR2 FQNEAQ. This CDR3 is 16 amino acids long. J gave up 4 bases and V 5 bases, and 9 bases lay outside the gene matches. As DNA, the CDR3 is TGTGCCAGCAGCCCCCGGACAGGGGATCGGAATCAGCCCCAGCATTTT. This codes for CASSPRTGDRNQPQHF.

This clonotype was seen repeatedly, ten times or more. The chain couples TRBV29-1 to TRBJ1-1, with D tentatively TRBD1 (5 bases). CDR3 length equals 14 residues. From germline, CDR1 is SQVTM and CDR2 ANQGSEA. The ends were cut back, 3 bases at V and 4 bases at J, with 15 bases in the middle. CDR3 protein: CSVEGGGTTTEAFF. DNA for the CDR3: TGCAGCGTTGAGGGCGGAGGGACGACCACTGAAGCTTTCTTT.

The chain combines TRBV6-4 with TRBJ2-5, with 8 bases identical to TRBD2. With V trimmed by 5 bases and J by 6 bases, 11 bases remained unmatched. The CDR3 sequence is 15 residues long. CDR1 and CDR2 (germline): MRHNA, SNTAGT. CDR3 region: CASSQYWTGGQTQYF. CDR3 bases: TGTGCCAGCAGTCAATACTGGACGGGGGGGCAGACCCAGTACTTC.

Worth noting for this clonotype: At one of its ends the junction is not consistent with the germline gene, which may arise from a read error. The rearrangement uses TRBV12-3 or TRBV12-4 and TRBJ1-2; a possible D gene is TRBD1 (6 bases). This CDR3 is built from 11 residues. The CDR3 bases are TGTGCTAGCACCGGGGGGCCTGGCTACACCTTC. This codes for CASTGGPGYTF.

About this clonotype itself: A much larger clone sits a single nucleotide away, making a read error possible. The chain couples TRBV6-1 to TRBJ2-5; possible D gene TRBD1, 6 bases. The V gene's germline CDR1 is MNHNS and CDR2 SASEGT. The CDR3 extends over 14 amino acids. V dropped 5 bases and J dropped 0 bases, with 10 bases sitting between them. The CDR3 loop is CASSQGLYQETQYF. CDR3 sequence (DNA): TGTGCCAGCAGTCAGGGGCTGTACCAAGAGACCCAGTACTTC.

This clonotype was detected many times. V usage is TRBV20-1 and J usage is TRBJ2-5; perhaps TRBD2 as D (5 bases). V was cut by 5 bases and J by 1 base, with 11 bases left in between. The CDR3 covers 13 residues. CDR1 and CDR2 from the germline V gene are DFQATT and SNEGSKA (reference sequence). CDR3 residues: CSAPTGFQETQYF. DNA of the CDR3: TGCAGTGCTCCAACGGGGTTCCAAGAGACCCAGTACTTC.

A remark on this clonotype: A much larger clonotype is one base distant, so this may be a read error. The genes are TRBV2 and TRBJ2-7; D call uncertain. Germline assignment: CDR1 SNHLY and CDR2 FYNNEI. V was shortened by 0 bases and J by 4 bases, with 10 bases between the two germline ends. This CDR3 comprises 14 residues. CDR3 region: CASSEALSEYEQYF. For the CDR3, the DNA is TGTGCCAGCAGTGAAGCGCTTAGTGAGTACGAGCAGTACTTC.

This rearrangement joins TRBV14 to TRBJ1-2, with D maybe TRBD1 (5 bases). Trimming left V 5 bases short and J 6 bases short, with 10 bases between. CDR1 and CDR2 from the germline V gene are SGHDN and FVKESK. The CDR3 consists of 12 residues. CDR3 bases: TGTGCCAGCAGCGTAGGGGCTCATGGCTACACCTTC. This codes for CASSVGAHGYTF.

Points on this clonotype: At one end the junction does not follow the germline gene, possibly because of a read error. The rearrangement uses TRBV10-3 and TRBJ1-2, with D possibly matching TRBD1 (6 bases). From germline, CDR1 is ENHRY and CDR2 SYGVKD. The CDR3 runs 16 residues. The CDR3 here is CASSGPTGTSNYGYTF. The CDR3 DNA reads TGTGCCAGCAGTGGACCGACCGGGACATCTAACTATGGCTACACCTTC.

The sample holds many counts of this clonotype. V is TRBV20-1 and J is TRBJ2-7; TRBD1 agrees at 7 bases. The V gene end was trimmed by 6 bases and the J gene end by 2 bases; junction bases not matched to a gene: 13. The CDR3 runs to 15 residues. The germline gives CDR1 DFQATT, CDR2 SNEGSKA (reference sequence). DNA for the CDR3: TGCAGTGCCAAAGGTACGGACAGGCGTACCTACGAGCAGTACTTC. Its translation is CSAKGTDRRTYEQYF.

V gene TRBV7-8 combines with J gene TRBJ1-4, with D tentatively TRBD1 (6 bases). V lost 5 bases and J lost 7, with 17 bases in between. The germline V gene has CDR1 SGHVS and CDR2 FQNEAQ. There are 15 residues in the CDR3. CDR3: CASSGYRAPGEKLFF. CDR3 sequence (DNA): TGTGCCAGCAGCGGCTACAGGGCCCCCGGTGAAAAACTGTTTTTT.